Shown below are 31 T cell receptor beta chains from a single sample sequenced in a study of PD-1 blockade in classical Hodgkin lymphoma. Each patient's relapse followed autologous stem cell transplantation, and brentuximab vedotin exposure varied. The protocol was immunoSEQ multiplex PCR, while the TCRdb copy is restricted to in-frame clones and leaves out a portion. The table lists 55,000 to 80,000 clones, 85% to 95% of them singletons, with 7.5% to 9.5% in the top ten. Sequencing used peripheral blood mononuclear cells (PBMCs), obtained at baseline. Receptor source: a human donor with classical Hodgkin lymphoma.

The V gene is TRBV2, the J gene TRBJ1-2, with TRBD1 matching 7 bases. Germline assignment: CDR1 SNHLY and CDR2 FYNNEI. J lost 5 bases, V lost 8 bases, and 8 bases had no gene match. This CDR3 contains 13 residues. CDR3: CASVWQGGYGYTF. Here the CDR3 DNA reads TGTGCCAGCGTATGGCAGGGGGGGTATGGCTACACCTTC.

This clone was seen a handful of times. For the CDR3, the DNA is TGTGCCAGCAGTGAACCGGGCAGGGGAGACGGCAATCAGCCCCAGCATTTT. It specifies CASSEPGRGDGNQPQHF. V gene TRBV6-1 combines with J gene TRBJ1-5; D possibly corresponds to TRBD1 (6 bases). The CDR3 has 17 amino acids. The germline V and J ends were trimmed by 2 bases and 2 bases, with 16 bases remaining between them. Germline CDR1 is MNHNS and CDR2 is SASEGT.

V usage is TRBV2 and J usage is TRBJ2-1; 10 positions match TRBD1. In germline, CDR1 is SNHLY, CDR2 FYNNEI. CDR3 length: 14 amino acids. V trimming: 6 bases; J trimming: 8 bases; junction bases outside the gene matches: 7. CDR3 sequence: CASSLGTGEHEQFF. The CDR3 bases are TGTGCCAGCAGCCTCGGGACAGGGGAACATGAGCAGTTCTTC.

The chain couples TRBV28 to TRBJ1-5, with 10 nucleotides matching TRBD1. The length of the CDR3 is 17 residues. The V gene end was trimmed by 5 bases and the J gene end by 7 bases; junction bases not matched to a gene: 14. The germline CDR1 and CDR2 sequences are MDHEN and SYDVKM. CDR3 nucleotides: TGTGCCAGCAGTCGCGGGGCCGGGACAGGGGTACGGCAGCCCCAGCATTTT. Residues: CASSRGAGTGVRQPQHF.

The chain carries TRBV7-3 and TRBJ2-2; 10 bases align to TRBD2. Germline V gene sequence: CDR1 SGHTA, CDR2 FQGTGA. The CDR3 length is 15 residues. The J segment lost 5 bases and the V segment lost 2 bases, leaving 2 bases of the junction unmatched. This CDR3 reads CASSLGLAVTGELFF. The CDR3 region has the DNA TGTGCCAGCAGCTTAGGACTAGCGGTAACCGGGGAGCTGTTTTTT.

The V gene is TRBV6-1, the J gene TRBJ2-3, with D possibly being TRBD2 (5 bases). Germline values: CDR1 MNHNS, CDR2 SASEGT. The CDR3 is 16 amino acids. The germline V and J ends were trimmed by 2 bases and 4 bases, with 16 bases remaining between them. CDR3 nucleotides: TGTGCCAGCAGTGAAATCCCGGCTAGCTTGCCAGATACGCAGTATTTT. Translating gives CASSEIPASLPDTQYF.

The table lists this clone with a count of one. This chain joins TRBV18 and TRBJ1-5, with D hard to call. This CDR3 has 14 amino acids. CDR1 KGHSH and CDR2 LQKENI come from the germline V gene. Trimming took off 2 bases at V and 0 bases at J, with 5 bases between the two ends. The CDR3 DNA reads as TGTGCCAGCTCACCAAGGATTAGCAATCAGCCCCAGCATTTT. Translated, it gives CASSPRISNQPQHF.

The rearrangement uses TRBV7-2 and TRBJ2-5; 8 nucleotides align to TRBD1. Germline V gives CDR1 SGHTA, CDR2 FQGNSA. CDR3 length equals 15 residues. With V trimmed by 5 bases and J by 3 bases, 8 bases remained unmatched. CDR3 bases: TGTGCCAGCAGCCCCGGACAGGGATGGGAAGAGACCCAGTACTTC. Residues: CASSPGQGWEETQYF.

The CDR3 coding sequence is TGTGCCAGCAGTAAGACAGGGGGCATGGCAGATACGCAGTATTTT. It encodes CASSKTGGMADTQYF. The J gene is TRBJ2-3, the V gene TRBV5-4; TRBD1 aligns across 10 bases. CDR1 SGHNT and CDR2 YYREEE come from the germline V gene (reference sequence). The CDR3 loop spans 15 amino acids. Unmatched junction bases numbered 7, after V lost 5 bases and J lost 4 bases.

This sequence joins TRBV6-6 and TRBJ1-1; D gene uncertain. The germline V and J ends were trimmed by 2 bases and 3 bases, with 16 bases remaining between them. The germline gives CDR1 MNHNY, CDR2 SVGAGI (reference sequence). The length of the CDR3 is 16 residues. CDR3 protein: CASSYPATGKDTEAFF. For the CDR3, the DNA is TGTGCCAGCAGTTACCCCGCAACCGGGAAGGACACTGAAGCTTTCTTT.

J is TRBJ2-1 and V is TRBV9; D is perhaps TRBD2 (6 bases). The germline gives CDR1 SGDLS, CDR2 YYNGEE. V was shortened by 0 bases and J by 10 bases, with 11 bases between the two germline ends. CDR3 size: 13 residues. The CDR3 nucleotides are TGTGCCAGCAGCGTAGGGGACTCCTCCGAGCAGTTCTTC. This gives the protein CASSVGDSSEQFF.

The J gene is TRBJ1-2, the V gene TRBV5-5, with D hard to call. Trimming stripped 5 bases from V and 4 bases from J, with 12 bases between. Germline loops: CDR1 SGHKS, CDR2 YYEKEE (reference sequence). The CDR3 covers 13 residues. CDR3 sequence (DNA): TGTGCCAGCAGTTTGACATCCCTCTATGGCTACACCTTC. Amino acids: CASSLTSLYGYTF.

The J gene is TRBJ1-3, the V gene TRBV4-1, with 7 bases lining up with TRBD1. This CDR3 is built from 15 residues. Germline V gives CDR1 MGHRA, CDR2 YSYEKL. The V segment lost 2 bases and the J segment 4 bases; nucleotides outside the gene matches: 5. Here the CDR3 DNA reads TGCGCCAGCAGCCAACCGGGACAGCGCGGAAACACCATATATTTT. It specifies CASSQPGQRGNTIYF.

The chain recombines TRBV13 with TRBJ2-1; TRBD2 matches 10 bases. Germline V gene lookup returns CDR1 PRHDT and CDR2 FYEKMQ (reference sequence). The CDR3 runs 15 residues. V gave up 6 bases and J gave up 8 bases; unmatched junction bases: 10. The CDR3 sequence: CASRDQGLAGDEQFF. CDR3 nucleotide sequence: TGTGCCAGCAGGGACCAGGGGCTAGCGGGGGATGAGCAGTTCTTC.

CDR3 sequence: CASSSMTGLAGGPGYYEQYF. CDR3 in DNA: TGTGCCAGCAGTTCTATGACGGGACTAGCGGGAGGTCCAGGATACTACGAGCAGTACTTC. This chain connects TRBV27 to TRBJ2-7; TRBD2 aligns across 15 bases. Germline V gene sequence: CDR1 MNHEY, CDR2 SMNVEV (reference sequence). The CDR3 has 20 amino acids. V was clipped by 4 bases and J by 3 bases; unmatched bases: 16.

This chain joins TRBV7-8 and TRBJ2-1; TRBD2 agrees at 7 bases. V shed 5 bases, J shed 0 bases, and the junction held 22 bases outside the gene matches. Germline CDR1 reads SGHVS; CDR2 reads FQNEAQ. The CDR3 sequence is 21 residues long. The CDR3 spells CASSPYRIPAGTKSSYNEQFF. CDR3 nucleotide sequence: TGTGCCAGCAGCCCGTATAGGATCCCAGCGGGAACGAAGAGCTCCTACAATGAGCAGTTCTTC.

This rearrangement joins TRBV28 to TRBJ2-7; D possibly corresponds to TRBD1 (6 bases). The V end was cut by 3 bases, the J end by 3 bases, with 12 bases between. The germline V gene encodes CDR1 MDHEN and CDR2 SYDVKM. This CDR3 spans 14 amino acids. The CDR3 DNA reads as TGTGCCAGCAGTTTTCCGGGACAAAACTACGAGCAGTACTTC. Protein product: CASSFPGQNYEQYF.

The chain joins TRBV7-8 to TRBJ2-3; 7 bases fit TRBD2. Germline V gene sequence: CDR1 SGHVS, CDR2 FQNEAQ. J lost 8 bases, V lost 2 bases, and 13 bases had no gene match. This CDR3 comprises 16 residues. The CDR3 region has the DNA TGTGCCAGCAGCTTAAGAGGGACTACCCCCTCTGGTACGCAGTATTTT. Translation: CASSLRGTTPSGTQYF. Based on the CDR3 plus reference TRBV7-8 and TRBJ2-3, the full variable domain is GAGVSQSPRYKVAKRGQDVALRCDPISGHVSLFWYQQALGQGPEFLTYFQNEAQLDKSGLPSDRFFAERPEGSVSTLKIQRTQQEDSAVYLCASSLRGTTPSGTQYFGPGTRLTVL.

V is TRBV5-4 and J is TRBJ2-7; 9 bases align to TRBD1. CDR1 and CDR2 from the germline V gene are SGHNT and YYREEE (reference sequence). CDR3 size: 15 residues. J gave up 3 bases and V 4 bases, and 8 bases lay outside the gene matches. The CDR3 is CASSVDRGVLYEQYF. The DNA of the CDR3 is TGTGCCAGCAGCGTCGACAGGGGGGTTCTCTACGAGCAGTACTTC.

This clone has only one observation. The V and J genes are TRBV15 and TRBJ2-4; either TRBD1 or TRBD2 may fit D (7 bases each). The CDR3 runs to 19 residues. Trimming removed 0 bases from V and 2 bases from J, with 20 bases in between. In germline, CDR1 is LNHNV, CDR2 YYDKDF (reference sequence). The CDR3 nucleotides read TGTGCCACCAGCAGAGATGGAGGGGAGGGGGCTTTGACCAAAAACATTCAGTACTTC. This codes for CATSRDGGEGALTKNIQYF. The whole variable domain, filled in from reference TRBV15 and TRBJ2-4, reads DAMVIQNPRYQVTQFGKPVTLSCSQTLNHNVMYWYQQKSSQAPKLLFHYYDKDFNNEADTPDNFQSRRPNTSFCFLDIRSPGLGDTAMYLCATSRDGGEGALTKNIQYFGAGTRLSVL.

The chain uses TRBV28 and TRBJ1-2, with 9 bases lining up with TRBD1. In germline, CDR1 is MDHEN, CDR2 SYDVKM. With 2 bases clipped from V and 0 bases from J, the junction kept 1 base outside the gene matches. This CDR3 is built from 15 residues. CDR3 DNA: TGTGCCAGCAGTTTAGGGGACAGGGCTAACTATGGCTACACCTTC. Amino acid sequence: CASSLGDRANYGYTF.

V gene TRBV27 combines with J gene TRBJ2-1; 9 bases match TRBD2. The V and J ends lost 6 bases and 4 bases, in that order; junction bases with no gene match: 13. This CDR3 is built from 17 residues. Germline values: CDR1 MNHEY, CDR2 SMNVEV (reference sequence). CDR3 DNA: TGTGCCAGCAGACTTTACGGGGGCGGGGGGGATTACAATGAGCAGTTCTTC. It yields the protein CASRLYGGGGDYNEQFF.

The chain has TRBV11-3 and TRBJ2-1; D is perhaps TRBD2 (5 bases). Trimming took off 0 bases at V and 3 bases at J, with 15 bases between the two ends. CDR1 is SGHNT and CDR2 is YENEEA in the germline V gene. The CDR3 contains 17 residues. DNA for the CDR3: TGTGCCAGCAGCTTAGATGGTAGTAGCGACCTCTACAATGAGCAGTTCTTC. It is translated as CASSLDGSSDLYNEQFF.

The chain combines TRBV6-6 with TRBJ1-2; D gene uncertain. Germline-derived CDR1 and CDR2 are MNHNY and SVGAGI (reference sequence). Trimming took off 3 bases at V and 3 bases at J, with 14 bases between the two ends. The CDR3 has 15 amino acids. The CDR3 here is CASSYSITLDYGYTF. In DNA, the CDR3 is TGTGCCAGCAGTTATTCCATCACCCTGGACTATGGCTACACCTTC.

The V and J genes are TRBV6-5 and TRBJ1-3; D perhaps matches TRBD1 (5 bases). CDR3 length: 13 residues. Germline CDR1 MNHEY, CDR2 SVGAGI. V lost 1 base and J 7 bases, leaving 8 bases between the germline ends. The CDR3 is CASSYFGGNTIYF. The DNA of the CDR3 is TGTGCCAGCAGTTACTTTGGGGGGAACACCATATATTTT.

V usage is TRBV9 and J usage is TRBJ1-2; 8 bases align to TRBD1. CDR1 is SGDLS and CDR2 is YYNGEE in the germline V gene. V was pared by 0 bases and J by 3 bases, with 16 bases of the junction left unmatched. The CDR3 is 19 residues long. The CDR3 sequence: CASSVAKRDRGFYDYGYTF. CDR3 DNA: TGTGCCAGCAGCGTAGCTAAAAGAGACAGGGGATTCTACGACTATGGCTACACCTTC.

The rearrangement uses TRBV5-4 and TRBJ2-7; possibly TRBD2 for D (5 bases). CDR3 size: 14 residues. Germline V gene data show CDR1 as SGHNT and CDR2 as YYREEE (reference sequence). V was trimmed by 0 bases and J by 0 bases, leaving 7 bases between them. Written as DNA, the CDR3 is TGTGCCAGCAGCTTGGAACTAGACTCCTACGAGCAGTACTTC. It is translated as CASSLELDSYEQYF.

This chain links TRBV27 with TRBJ2-3; 9 nucleotides align to TRBD2. V trimming: 5 bases; J trimming: 2 bases; junction bases outside the gene matches: 8. Per the germline V gene, CDR1 is MNHEY and CDR2 is SMNVEV (reference sequence). This CDR3 is 16 amino acids long. CDR3 bases: TGTGCCAGCAGTATACGCGGGGGGGCCTTCACAGATACGCAGTATTTT. Translation gives CASSIRGGAFTDTQYF.

V gene TRBV5-4 combines with J gene TRBJ2-5; 9 bases line up with TRBD2. V was clipped by 5 bases and J by 2 bases; unmatched bases: 22. This CDR3 spans 20 amino acids. Germline-derived CDR1 and CDR2 are SGHNT and YYREEE (reference sequence). The DNA of the CDR3 is TGTGCCAGCAGTCGCTTGGGGGTCCTTTCTAGCGGGACTAGACAAGAGACCCAGTACTTC. This encodes CASSRLGVLSSGTRQETQYF.

V usage is TRBV25-1 and J usage is TRBJ1-1, with D unclear. The CDR3 is 13 residues long. Trimming took off 4 bases at V and 0 bases at J, with 6 bases between the two ends. Germline V CDR1 and CDR2: MGHDK, SYGVNS. The CDR3, as DNA: TGTGCCAGCAGTGTATCGATGAACACTGAAGCTTTCTTT. The encoded protein is CASSVSMNTEAFF. Complete variable domain (other parts from reference TRBV25-1 and TRBJ1-1): EADIYQTPRYLVIGTGKKITLECSQTMGHDKMYWYQQDPGMELHLIHYSYGVNSTEKGDLSSESTVSRIRTEHFPLTLESARPSHTSQYLCASSVSMNTEAFFGQGTRLTVV.

The V gene is TRBV27, the J gene TRBJ2-7, with TRBD1 matching 9 bases. Germline assignment: CDR1 MNHEY and CDR2 SMNVEV (reference sequence). Trimming removed 6 bases from V and 1 base from J; junction bases left unmatched: 4. The CDR3 has 14 amino acids. Here the CDR3 DNA reads TGTGCCAGCAGCTGGGACAGGGTATCCTACGAGCAGTACTTC. It specifies CASSWDRVSYEQYF.